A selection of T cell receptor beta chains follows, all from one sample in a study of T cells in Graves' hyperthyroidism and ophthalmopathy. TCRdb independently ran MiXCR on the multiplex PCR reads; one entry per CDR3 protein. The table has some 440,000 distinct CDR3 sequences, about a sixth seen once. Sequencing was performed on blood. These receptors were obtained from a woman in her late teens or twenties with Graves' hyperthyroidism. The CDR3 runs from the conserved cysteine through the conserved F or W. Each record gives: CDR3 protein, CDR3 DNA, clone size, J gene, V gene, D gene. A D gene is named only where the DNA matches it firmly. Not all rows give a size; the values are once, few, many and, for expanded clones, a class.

CDR3 protein: CARDREGLLAGGVTQYF
CDR3 DNA: TGTGCCAGAGACAGGGAAGGCCTACTAGCGGGGGGGGTTACGCAGTATTTT
clone size: .
J gene: TRBJ2-3
V gene: TRBV2
D gene: TRBD2

CDR3 protein: CASSGGQGANYGYTF
CDR3 DNA: TGCGCCAGCAGCGGGGGACAGGGGGCTAACTATGGCTACACCTTC
clone size: .
J gene: TRBJ1-2
V gene: TRBV5-1
D gene: TRBD1

CDR3 protein: CASSLTNNEQFF
CDR3 DNA: TGTGCCAGCAGTTTGACAAACAATGAGCAGTTCTTC
clone size: .
J gene: TRBJ2-1
V gene: TRBV12-3/TRBV12-4
D gene: .

CDR3 protein: CASSPQGDGEQYF
CDR3 DNA: TGTGCCAGCAGTCCCCAGGGGGATGGTGAGCAGTACTTC
clone size: .
J gene: TRBJ2-7
V gene: TRBV6-1
D gene: TRBD1

CDR3 protein: CAWSGGNIYEQYF
CDR3 DNA: TGTGCCTGGAGTGGGGGAAATATCTACGAGCAGTACTTC
clone size: many
J gene: TRBJ2-7
V gene: TRBV30
D gene: .

CDR3 protein: CSVEWLAGPTDTQYF
CDR3 DNA: TGCAGCGTTGAATGGCTAGCGGGTCCCACAGATACGCAGTATTTT
clone size: many
J gene: TRBJ2-3
V gene: TRBV29-1
D gene: TRBD2

CDR3 protein: CSARAPGLAGEALAKNIQYF
CDR3 DNA: TGCAGTGCTAGAGCCCCCGGGCTAGCGGGCGAGGCTCTAGCCAAAAACATTCAGTACTTC
clone size: many
J gene: TRBJ2-4
V gene: TRBV20-1
D gene: TRBD2

CDR3 protein: CASSPLTLYEQYF
CDR3 DNA: TGTGCCAGCAGCCCTCTGACCCTCTACGAGCAGTACTTC
clone size: .
J gene: TRBJ2-7
V gene: TRBV11-2
D gene: .

CDR3 protein: CASSLSRDSNSPLHF
CDR3 DNA: TGTGCCAGCTCACTGAGCCGGGACAGTAATTCACCCCTCCACTTT
clone size: .
J gene: TRBJ1-6
V gene: TRBV18
D gene: TRBD1

CDR3 protein: CASSVQLNYNEQFF
CDR3 DNA: TGTGCCAGCAGCGTACAACTCAACTACAATGAGCAGTTCTTC
clone size: .
J gene: TRBJ2-1
V gene: TRBV9
D gene: .

CDR3 protein: CASGSIGANTEAFF
CDR3 DNA: TGTGCTAGTGGTTCGATCGGGGCCAACACTGAAGCTTTCTTT
clone size: many
J gene: TRBJ1-1
V gene: TRBV12-5
D gene: .

CDR3 protein: CASRDTDTQYF
CDR3 DNA: TGTGCCAGCAGGGACACAGATACGCAGTATTTT
clone size: many
J gene: TRBJ2-3
V gene: TRBV7-3
D gene: .

CDR3 protein: CASSLDRGPPAGETQYF
CDR3 DNA: TGTGCCAGCAGCTTAGATCGAGGACCGCCGGCGGGAGAGACCCAGTACTTC
clone size: many
J gene: TRBJ2-5
V gene: TRBV11-2
D gene: .

CDR3 protein: CASSLARPYGYTF
CDR3 DNA: TGCGCCAGCAGCTTGGCAAGGCCCTATGGCTACACCTTC
clone size: .
J gene: TRBJ1-2
V gene: TRBV5-1
D gene: .

CDR3 protein: CAWSVIDYGYTF
CDR3 DNA: TGTGCCTGGAGTGTTATCGACTATGGCTACACCTTC
clone size: few
J gene: TRBJ1-2
V gene: TRBV30
D gene: .

CDR3 protein: CASSYGRHARGYNEQFF
CDR3 DNA: TGTGCCAGCAGTTACGGGCGACACGCCAGGGGCTACAATGAGCAGTTCTTC
clone size: many
J gene: TRBJ2-1
V gene: TRBV6-2/TRBV6-3
D gene: .

CDR3 protein: CASSPPGRGPYSREQFF
CDR3 DNA: TGTGCCAGCAGCCCGCCGGGTAGGGGGCCCTACTCCCGGGAGCAGTTCTTC
clone size: many
J gene: TRBJ2-1
V gene: TRBV11-3
D gene: TRBD1

CDR3 protein: CASRPRRVSQETQYF
CDR3 DNA: TGTGCCAGCCGCCCCCGACGTGTATCCCAAGAGACCCAGTACTTC
clone size: .
J gene: TRBJ2-5
V gene: TRBV11-1
D gene: .

CDR3 protein: CAIRPSQTGDEAFF
CDR3 DNA: TGTGCCATCAGGCCCAGTCAGACAGGGGATGAAGCTTTCTTT
clone size: .
J gene: TRBJ1-1
V gene: TRBV10-3
D gene: TRBD1

CDR3 protein: CASSQRGQTAYEQYF
CDR3 DNA: TGTGCCAGCAGCCAACGAGGGCAGACGGCCTACGAGCAGTACTTC
clone size: .
J gene: TRBJ2-7
V gene: TRBV3-1
D gene: .

CDR3 protein: CASSLRAAAGGYNEQFF
CDR3 DNA: TGTGCCAGCAGCTTAAGGGCTGCGGCCGGCGGGTACAATGAGCAGTTCTTC
clone size: few
J gene: TRBJ2-1
V gene: TRBV7-3
D gene: .

CDR3 protein: CASRLQGYANQPQHF
CDR3 DNA: TGTGCCAGCAGACTACAGGGGTATGCCAATCAGCCCCAGCATTTT
clone size: .
J gene: TRBJ1-5
V gene: TRBV6-1
D gene: TRBD1

CDR3 protein: CASGISTANYGYTF
CDR3 DNA: TGCGCCAGCGGAATATCGACTGCTAACTATGGCTACACCTTC
clone size: many
J gene: TRBJ1-2
V gene: TRBV5-1
D gene: .

CDR3 protein: CAISDVSGRSETQYF
CDR3 DNA: TGTGCCATCAGTGATGTGAGCGGGAGGTCAGAGACCCAGTACTTC
clone size: many
J gene: TRBJ2-5
V gene: TRBV10-3
D gene: TRBD2